This entry is about one T cell receptor (beta chain). Its target is unknown. These data come from a study of cytomegalovirus exposure and HLA in healthy donors. The study, taken as a whole, reports: Presence/absence analyses rested on an assumption that sequencing depth was roughly uniform across donors. Some TCR beta chains (more than 150 of them) were listed as cytomegalovirus-associated.

V was pared by 5 bases and J by 5 bases, with 24 bases between. This CDR3 comprises 17 residues. CDR1 SGHAT and CDR2 FQNNGV come from the germline V gene. PCR was performed using 60 Vbeta and 13 Jbeta primers. Data came from immunoSEQ multiplex PCR; TCRdb stores just in-frame clones and leaves some out. This sample has 90,000 to 100,000 clones, with 60% to 85% found just once. It was healthy bone marrow donors who served as donors. This sequence originates from a woman aged 35 to 49 in good health and CMV-seronegative. Specimen: PBMCs. This chain connects TRBV11-2 to TRBJ2-5; D possibly corresponds to TRBD2 (6 bases). CDR3: CASSPGFGGRSWETQYF. Here the CDR3 DNA reads TGTGCCAGCAGCCCCGGGTTCGGGGGTAGGAGTTGGGAGACCCAGTACTTC.